This record looks at one TCR beta chain sequence and its context. V lost 0 bases to trimming and J lost 9 bases, with 9 bases between them. The length of the CDR3 is 12 residues. Per the germline V gene, CDR1 is SGHNT and CDR2 is YYREEE (reference sequence). The sample originates from a study of T cell changes during pregnancy in multiple sclerosis. Assay used: immunoSEQ multiplex PCR; TCRdb lists only in-frame clones, some missing. The profile covers approximately 100,000 clones, with approximately 92% appearing a single time and 1% to 1.5% taken by the ten largest. The sequence came from a female donor with multiple sclerosis, enrolled in a pregnancy study. The chain combines TRBV5-4 with TRBJ2-5, with D uncertain. The sample consisted of peripheral blood, taken in the second trimester of pregnancy. CDR3 region: CASSLDSTPQYF. In DNA form, the CDR3 reads TGTGCCAGCAGCTTGGACTCTACTCCCCAGTACTTC.